This T cell receptor beta chain is from a study of cytomegalovirus exposure and HLA in healthy donors. Study-wide results and limits: Later genetic work tied a missense DCLRE1C variant to beta-chain V and J trimming. The dataset shows that most TCR sequences were rare, while some public TCRs occurred in many donors.

Germline V gene lookup returns CDR1 GTSNPN and CDR2 SVGIG (reference sequence). The CDR3 is 14 amino acids. V shed 5 bases and J 3 bases; nucleotides not matched to a gene: 7. With regard to this clone: Its antigen is not known.

The PCR was carried out with 60 Vbeta primers and 13 Jbeta primers. Measured with immunoSEQ multiplex PCR; TCRdb has only the in-frame clones, and not every one. The top ten hold around 1.5% of the sample, which has some 190,000 clones, 70% to 80% seen once. The clonotype comes from a man aged 18-30 years in good health and CMV-seronegative. The rearrangement joins TRBV30 to TRBJ2-4, with TRBD1 identical over 7 bases. The sequencing sample was made of PBMCs. CDR3 amino acids: CAWSPGGVKNIQYF. The DNA for the CDR3 is TGTGCCTGGTCCCCAGGGGGTGTCAAAAACATTCAGTACTTC.